This T cell receptor (beta chain) was identified during a study of blood T cells in healthy people across ages (dated by TCRdb to about 2015). Concerning the study at large: In model experiments, roughly one uniquely barcoded TCR beta cDNA molecule per two T cells was captured by template switching. The study measured age-related changes in TCR beta repertoire diversity using deep sequencing normalized with unique cDNA molecular identifiers. The donors were divided into four age groups: young (average about 15 years), middle-aged (almost 40), aged (about 62) and long-lived (around 87). To avoid experimental bias, donors of different ages were distributed randomly across sequencing lanes. The study analyzed two additional independent replicas of 1 million unique cDNA reads from the same blood draw for two donors, one aged 18 to 30 and one aged 80 or older.

Trimming removed 1 base from V and 4 bases from J; the gene matches leave 7 bases unexplained. For CDR1 and CDR2, the germline V gene (reference sequence) lists SEHNR and FQNEAQ. The CDR3 runs 16 residues from the cysteine to the phenylalanine. The DNA shown is the 48-base CDR3, in frame from base 1. The roughly 42 donors, aged about 6 to 95 years, were systemically healthy Caucasian individuals from Russia. About 9.1 milliliters of peripheral blood were collected from each donor into EDTA-treated Vacutainer tubes. PBMCs were isolated by Ficoll-Paque density-gradient centrifugation, with at least 6.5 million obtained per sample. Total RNA, at least 6 micrograms per sample, was extracted from PBMCs with Trizol reagent. The percentages of naive CD45RAhigh/CD27high T cells were determined by flow cytometry on a PBMC aliquot from every donor. This clonotype has only a few counts. Its antigen is unknown. It has no much larger one-base neighbor in the sample; base qualities were not kept.

Libraries came from 5' RACE. These reads were obtained on an Illumina HiSeq 2500. A second about 7 to 12 cycle PCR used a sample-barcoded 5' primer and a J-beta primer mix. A template-switch 5' adaptor carrying 12 random nucleotides introduced a unique molecular identifier onto each TCR beta cDNA molecule. At least 3 million CDR3-containing paired-end reads were obtained from each sample. The Mint cDNA synthesis kit, primed by a TRBC-specific oligonucleotide, was used to synthesize first-strand cDNA from all RNA. Following uracil-DNA glycosylase treatment, a first 18-cycle PCR with universal primers M1SS and BC2_uni_R was performed on all cDNA. The authors' analysis ran thus. Normalization of each sample was performed by random selection of 1 million high-quality reads, each carrying a distinct molecular identifier. Reads with shared molecular identifiers were discarded instead of being binned into consensus sequences. CDR3 identification, clonotype clustering and error correction used MiTCR with a Q25 quality threshold and the strictest error-elimination algorithm. A nonparametric unseen species model with Euler transformation was used to estimate lower-bound total TCR beta diversity. TCRdb trimmed public reads at Q25 via fastp, called clones via MiXCR and kept in-frame beta chains. Duplicate CDR3 protein sequences are folded into a single record with the most common DNA and genes. TCRdb's processing, not the study's, gives the V and J calls here. This sample comprises 1.5 million or so distinct CDR3 sequences, 40% to 45% of them detected only once. Of the sample, about 4% is held by the ten largest clones.

Results the study describes overall, beyond this receptor: The percentage of naive T cells measured by flow cytometry correlated strongly with observed TCR beta diversity. Compared with the aged group, more naive CD4+ T cells, fewer expanded clones and increased TCR diversity were shown by the long-lived group, suggesting age selection. As age increased, observed TCR beta diversity per million T cells dropped in a roughly linear way, and a significant reduction was already evident by age about 40. The CMV infection status of donors was not known, potentially confounding age-related changes in expanded clonotypes. Total diversity estimates from one million sequenced T cells were considered lower bounds and underestimates. Conclusive comparison of naive and antigen-experienced compartments was prevented by the profiling of bulk unsorted PBMCs.

The rearranged chain carries TRBV7-9 and TRBJ2-3; 8 bases in between match TRBD2. This clonotype originated in a woman under 30 in good health. The sample was blood. CDR3 region: CASSLGIGRAADTQYF. The base sequence is TGTGCCAGCAGCTTAGGAATCGGGAGGGCCGCAGATACGCAGTATTTT. The entire variable domain, with the stretches around the CDR3 drawn from the reference TRBV7-9 and TRBJ2-3 proteins, is DTGVSQNPRHKITKRGQNVTFRCDPISEHNRLYWYRQTLGQGPEFLTYFQNEAQLEKSRLLSDRFSAERPKGSFSTLEIQRTEQGDSAMYLCASSLGIGRAADTQYFGPGTRLTVL.